This TCR beta chain is from a study of T cells in Graves' hyperthyroidism and ophthalmopathy. General study findings and limits: Ophthalmopathy, which appeared later, was predicted by the model a median about 6 months before onset.

The investigators amplified TCR beta CDR3 regions from RNA transcripts. HTBI primers were employed in a first-round RT-PCR of the TCR CDR3. Using its own MiXCR run on the multiplex PCR reads, TCRdb lists one record per CDR3 protein. Among a few hundred thousand distinct CDR3 sequences listed, approximately 14% were seen once. This clonotype came up a few times. Its antigen is undetermined. The CDR3 runs 15 residues. From germline, CDR1 is WNHNN and CDR2 SYGVQD (reference sequence). Trimming took 5 bases from V and 3 from J; bases not matched to a gene: 4. This TCR came from a woman between 18 and 30 years old with Graves' hyperthyroidism. V and J are TRBV10-1 and TRBJ2-1; 10 nucleotides align to TRBD2. Material for sequencing was blood. The CDR3 coding sequence is TGCGCCAGCAGTCCCGGACTAGCGGTCTACAATGAGCAGTTCTTC. Translation gives CASSPGLAVYNEQFF.